The rows below give T cell receptor beta chains drawn from one sample of a study of cytomegalovirus exposure and HLA in healthy donors. This table comes from immunoSEQ multiplex PCR, and its TCRdb copy is limited to in-frame clones, with some not included. The sample lists about 190,000 clones, roughly four fifths occurring once. Sequencing was done on a sample of PBMCs. These receptors originate from a woman younger than 45 in good health and CMV-seropositive. Each CDR3 is given with its conserved first and last residue. A D gene is named only where the DNA matches it firmly. For some rows the clone size is stated as once, few or many, or as a class when expanded; others skip it.

clone_size cdr3_length j_call v_call d_call cdr3_nt cdr3_aa
- 14 TRBJ2-4 TRBV5-6 - TGTGCCAGCAGCTTTGGGAGTAGCTTAGGCATTCAGTACTTC CASSFGSSLGIQYF
- 14 TRBJ2-5 TRBV7-8 - TGTGCCAGCAGCCCCGGATTGACGCGGGAGACCCAGTACTTC CASSPGLTRETQYF
- 13 TRBJ1-2 TRBV25-1 - TGTGCCAGCAGTGAATTCGGGGTTTCTGGCTACACCTTC CASSEFGVSGYTF
- 13 TRBJ1-1 TRBV19 - TGTGCCAGTAGTATAGGCCGGCGGACTGAAGCTTTCTTT CASSIGRRTEAFF
once 13 TRBJ1-4 TRBV5-1 - TGCGCCAGCCGGTGGCCAGGGGATGAAAAACTGTTTTTT CASRWPGDEKLFF
- 15 TRBJ2-1 TRBV7-2 TRBD2 TGTGCCAGCAGCCTGGGACTAGCAGAACACAATGAGCAGTTCTTC CASSLGLAEHNEQFF
few 14 TRBJ1-4 TRBV6-1 - TGTGCCAGCAGTGAAGTGGCAGGGGACGAAAAACTGTTTTTT CASSEVAGDEKLFF
once 14 TRBJ2-7 TRBV28 - TGTGCCAGCAGTTGGGACTGCTTACGGGACGAGCAGTACTTC CASSWDCLRDEQYF
- 16 TRBJ1-1 TRBV5-1 - TGCGCCAGCAGCCCTTCAGCGTTGGGGGCGGGCACTGAAGCTTTCTTT CASSPSALGAGTEAFF
- 15 TRBJ2-1 TRBV2 - TGTGCCAGCAGTGAACTCCTGAGCTCCTACAATGAGCAGTTCTTC CASSELLSSYNEQFF
- 12 TRBJ2-5 TRBV5-4 TRBD2 TGTGCCAGCAGCCCCGCGGGGGGAGGGATGTACTTC CASSPAGGGMYF
few 15 TRBJ2-1 TRBV7-9 - TGTGCCAGCAGCTTCGCGGGGCTTGGAGACAATGAGCAGTTCTTC CASSFAGLGDNEQFF
- 14 TRBJ1-5 TRBV28 TRBD1 TGTGCCAGCAGATACGGGACAGGCAGGCAGCCCCAGCATTTT CASRYGTGRQPQHF
few 13 TRBJ2-7 TRBV19 - TGTGCCAGTAGTGATCGGGTGTGGGACGAGCAGTACTTC CASSDRVWDEQYF
- 15 TRBJ2-3 TRBV12-5 - TGTGCTAGTGCCCTGGCGGGCCAGAGCACAGATACGCAGTATTTT CASALAGQSTDTQYF